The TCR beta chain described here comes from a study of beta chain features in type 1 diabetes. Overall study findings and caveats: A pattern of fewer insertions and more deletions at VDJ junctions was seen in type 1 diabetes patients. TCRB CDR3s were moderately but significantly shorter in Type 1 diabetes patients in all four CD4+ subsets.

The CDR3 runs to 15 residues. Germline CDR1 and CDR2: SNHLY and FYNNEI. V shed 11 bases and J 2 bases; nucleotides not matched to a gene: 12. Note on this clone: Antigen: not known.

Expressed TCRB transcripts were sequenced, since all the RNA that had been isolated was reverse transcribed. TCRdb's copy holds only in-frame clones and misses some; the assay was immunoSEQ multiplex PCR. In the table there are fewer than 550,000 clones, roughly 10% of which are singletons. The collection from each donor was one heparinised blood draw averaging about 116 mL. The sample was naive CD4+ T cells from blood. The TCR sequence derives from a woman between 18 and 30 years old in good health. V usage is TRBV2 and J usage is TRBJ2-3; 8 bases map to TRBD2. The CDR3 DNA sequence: TGTGCCTGCCGAATAGGCGGGGGGACCACAGATACGCAGTATTTT. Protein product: CACRIGGGTTDTQYF.